Listed here are 2 T cell receptor beta chains from one sample, sequenced in a study of blood T cell repertoires in COVID-19. Sequencing was performed with immunoSEQ multiplex PCR; in TCRdb, only in-frame clones are kept and a portion is missing. The sample holds around 270,000 clones; around 89% are singletons and the top ten take 0.75% to 0.9%. Sequenced sample: peripheral blood. Source of these receptors: a man aged 25-45 years with acute or convalescent COVID-19.

The chain couples TRBV28 to TRBJ2-7, with a tentative D call TRBD2 (6 bases). Looked up from germline, CDR1 is MDHEN and CDR2 is SYDVKM. This CDR3 is 15 amino acids long. V lost 2 bases and J 4 bases, leaving 15 bases between the germline ends. In nucleotides, the CDR3 is TGTGCCAGCAGTTTAATTGCAGCGGGCAAATACGAGCAGTACTTC. This gives the protein CASSLIAAGKYEQYF.

This chain joins TRBV9 and TRBJ2-6; a possible D gene is TRBD1 (6 bases). Germline values: CDR1 SGDLS, CDR2 YYNGEE. CDR3 length: 18 residues. V gave up 0 bases and J gave up 2 bases, with 15 bases separating them. CDR3 nucleotide sequence: TGTGCCAGCAGCGTAGCTTTTACGGCAGGGGCTGGGGCCAACGTCCTGACTTTC. Protein: CASSVAFTAGAGANVLTF. Full variable domain (missing parts from reference TRBV9 and TRBJ2-6): DSGVTQTPKHLITATGQRVTLRCSPRSGDLSVYWYQQSLDQGLQFLIQYYNGEERAKGNILERFSAQQFPDLHSELNLSSLELGDSALYFCASSVAFTAGAGANVLTFGAGSRLTVL.